This T cell receptor beta chain was found in a study of cytomegalovirus exposure and HLA in healthy donors. Both 60 Vbeta primers and 13 Jbeta primers went into the PCR. The table came from immunoSEQ multiplex PCR; TCRdb's copy has only in-frame clones and leaves some out. The table has some 120,000 clones, 60% to 85% seen once. General study findings and limits: It was in a later analysis that TCR association rates were seen to vary by HLA locus, highest for DRB1 and lowest for HLA-C. Rarity marked most TCR sequences, yet some public TCRs occurred in many donors.

The V segment lost 4 bases and the J segment 1 base; nucleotides outside the gene matches: 3. Looked up from germline, CDR1 is SGHAT and CDR2 is FQDESV (reference sequence). This CDR3 is built from 14 residues. In this sample, this clone turned up once. Its antigen remains unknown. The chain couples TRBV11-1 to TRBJ2-5; TRBD1 aligns across 7 bases. The origin of this receptor is a man aged 45-65 years in good health and CMV-seronegative. The sample was PBMCs. CDR3 coding DNA: TGTGCCAGCAGCTCCAGACAGGGCCAAGAGACCCAGTACTTC. The encoded protein is CASSSRQGQETQYF.